Listed below are T cell receptor beta chains from one sample, sequenced in a study of CD8+CD57+ T cells in acquired aplastic anemia. Via MiXCR, TCRdb re-called the reads, giving one row per CDR3 protein. Altogether about 120,000 distinct CDR3 sequences are present, over 55% being singletons, with the ten largest covering about 29%. The specimen sequenced was sorted CD4+, CD8+, or CD8+CD57+ T cells (not recorded which) from PBMCs. Receptors originate from a human donor with aplastic anemia. CDR3s include the opening cysteine and the closing phenylalanine or tryptophan. D genes are given only for firm matches. Clone size is shown for a subset of rows, as once, few, many or a class of expanded clone.

d_gene	abundance	j_gene	v_gene	CDR3nt	CDR3aa
NA	once	TRBJ1-1	TRBV29-1	TGCAGCGGAAAGGATTTGAACACTGAAGCTTTCTTT	CSGKDLNTEAFF
NA	NA	TRBJ2-3	TRBV10-3	TGTGCCAGCAATCGGGACTCCACAGATACGCAGTATTTT	CASNRDSTDTQYF
TRBD1	few	TRBJ1-6	TRBV10-3	TGTGCCATCAGTGGGACCGGGACAGACAATTCACCCCTCCACTTT	CAISGTGTDNSPLHF
NA	NA	TRBJ2-7	TRBV5-1	TGCGCCAGCAGCTTCAGGGGAAGGACCTACGAGCAGTACTTC	CASSFRGRTYEQYF
NA	NA	TRBJ1-1	TRBV19	TGTGCCAGTTATCCGACAGATGGAACTGAAGCTTTCTTT	CASYPTDGTEAFF
NA	NA	TRBJ2-3	TRBV25-1	TGTGCCAGCAGTGAGTTCCAGTACACAGATACGCAGTATTTT	CASSEFQYTDTQYF
NA	NA	TRBJ1-5	TRBV27	TGTGCCAGCAGTTTAGGGGCCGTCGGGCCCCAGCATTTT	CASSLGAVGPQHF
NA	NA	TRBJ2-1	TRBV10-3	TGTGCCATCAGTTCGACTAGATACAATGAGCAGTTCTTC	CAISSTRYNEQFF
NA	NA	TRBJ2-3	TRBV11-2	TGTGCCAGCAGCTCCCCTGTCTTGTTACACCCCACAGATACGCAGTATTTT	CASSSPVLLHPTDTQYF
NA	NA	TRBJ1-4	TRBV15	TGTGCCACCAGCAGGGGGAATGAAAAACTGTTTTTT	CATSRGNEKLFF
NA	once	TRBJ2-1	TRBV10-3	TGTGCCATCAGCCACAGCGGTTACAATGAGCAGTTCTTC	CAISHSGYNEQFF
NA	many	TRBJ2-3	TRBV9	TGTGCCAGCAGCCCCGAAGGGGGCACAGATACGCAGTATTTT	CASSPEGGTDTQYF
TRBD1	NA	TRBJ2-2	TRBV24-1	TGTGCCACCAGTCATACAGGGGGGACCGGGGAGCTGTTTTTT	CATSHTGGTGELFF
NA	NA	TRBJ2-7	TRBV7-2	TGTGCCAGCAGCTTAGCGCGTGCCGCCTACGAGCAGTACTTC	CASSLARAAYEQYF
NA	NA	TRBJ1-1	TRBV25-1	TGTGCCACCACAGCCGGGACCCCGAACACTGAAGCTTTCTTT	CATTAGTPNTEAFF
TRBD2	NA	TRBJ2-3	TRBV20-1	TGCAGTGCTAGCGGGGGGGCCAGCACAGATACGCAGTATTTT	CSASGGASTDTQYF
TRBD1	few	TRBJ2-2	TRBV4-1	TGCGCCAGCAGCCAAGAACCCCTACGTGGACAGGACCCTCACACCGGGGAGCTGTTTTTT	CASSQEPLRGQDPHTGELFF
NA	few	TRBJ2-1	TRBV27	TGTGCCAGCAGTGGCAGGGAGGAGGGCAATGAGCAGTTCTTC	CASSGREEGNEQFF
TRBD2	few	TRBJ2-7	TRBV4-1	TGCGCCAGCAGCCCCAGACTAGCGGGCTTCTACGAGCAGTACTTC	CASSPRLAGFYEQYF
TRBD1	NA	TRBJ2-7	TRBV20-1	TGCAGTGCCCCCGGGACAGGGGAACACGAGCAGTACTTC	CSAPGTGEHEQYF
NA	NA	TRBJ2-6	TRBV20-1	TGCAGTGCTGCGGGGGCCAACGTCCTGACTTTC	CSAAGANVLTF
NA	NA	TRBJ2-3	TRBV24-1	TGTGCCACCAGTGGGGCGGACTTTGGCACAGATACGCAGTATTTT	CATSGADFGTDTQYF
NA	NA	TRBJ2-7	TRBV14	TGTGCCAGCAGCCCTACAGGGTCTCCCTACGAGCAGTGCTTC	CASSPTGSPYEQCF
TRBD1	NA	TRBJ2-1	TRBV20-1	TGCAGTGCTAGAGAGACAGGGGACCGACTAGAGTTCTACAATGAGCAGTTCTTC	CSARETGDRLEFYNEQFF
NA	few	TRBJ1-3	TRBV20-1	TGCAGTGCTCCAGAGTCTGGAAACACCATATATTTT	CSAPESGNTIYF
TRBD1	once	TRBJ1-2	TRBV7-2	TGTGCCAGCAGCTCGAACGGACAGGGGCAATATGGCTACACCTTC	CASSSNGQGQYGYTF
NA	NA	TRBJ2-7	TRBV15	TGTGCCACCAGCGGAGATGGAGGGGGCCACGAGCAGTACTTC	CATSGDGGGHEQYF
NA	NA	TRBJ1-2	TRBV5-1	TGCGCCAGCAGCCCCGCGGCGGCTAACTATGGCTACACCTTC	CASSPAAANYGYTF
TRBD1	NA	TRBJ2-7	TRBV5-4	TGTGCCAGCAGCTTGGGGGGGACAGGGGCCTACGAGCAGTACTTC	CASSLGGTGAYEQYF
NA	NA	TRBJ1-1	TRBV6-1	TGTGCCAGCAGTAATAGACAGGCGGGGAACACTGAAGCTTTCTTT	CASSNRQAGNTEAFF
TRBD2	many	TRBJ2-7	TRBV2	TGTGCCAGCAGTGAAGTACACCTAGCGGGAGTTCGAGGCGGGGGAAGCTCCTACGAGCAGTACTTC	CASSEVHLAGVRGGGSSYEQYF
NA	few	TRBJ2-2	TRBV9	TGTGCCAGCGCTCCGGGACAAATTTACACCGGGGAGCTGTTTTTT	CASAPGQIYTGELFF
TRBD2	few	TRBJ2-7	TRBV9	TGTGCCAGCAGCGGAGGCGGGGGGGCCTACGAGCAGTACTTC	CASSGGGGAYEQYF
TRBD1	NA	TRBJ2-3	TRBV10-3	TGTGCCACCAGCCCCACAGGGGCCCGGGCAGATACGCAGTATTTT	CATSPTGARADTQYF
NA	NA	TRBJ2-3	TRBV27	TGTGCCAGCAGTGAAACTGGCAATACGCAGTATTTT	CASSETGNTQYF
NA	NA	TRBJ2-1	TRBV10-3	TGTGCCATATGGGTGGCGGAAAGAAGCTCCTACAATGAACAGTTCTTC	CAIWVAERSSYNEQFF
NA	NA	TRBJ1-2	TRBV24-1	TGTGCCACCAGTGATGCGGGGGGTTTAACTAACTATGGCTACACCTTC	CATSDAGGLTNYGYTF
NA	few	TRBJ1-6	TRBV25-1	TGTGCCAGCAGTGAGGGCCAGGTATCGAATTCACCCCTCCACTTT	CASSEGQVSNSPLHF
NA	NA	TRBJ2-5	TRBV10-2	TGCGCCACCGCCAAACAAGGGGGTCAAGAGACCCAGTACTTC	CATAKQGGQETQYF
NA	NA	TRBJ2-1	TRBV20-1	TGCAGTGCTCCTAGGGTAGCGGCCGGCAATGAGCAGTTCTTC	CSAPRVAAGNEQFF
NA	once	TRBJ1-1	TRBV25-1	TGTGCCAGCAGTGAGCTGGGACATTTGAACACTGAAGCTTTCTTT	CASSELGHLNTEAFF
TRBD1	few	TRBJ2-7	TRBV10-3	TGTGCCATCAGTGAGCGGGACAGGGGGCCGGGAGAGCAGTACTTC	CAISERDRGPGEQYF
NA	NA	TRBJ2-3	TRBV2	TGTGCCAGCAGTCTTGGGGGTTCAACAGATACGCAGTATTTT	CASSLGGSTDTQYF
NA	many	TRBJ1-1	TRBV5-6	TGTGCCAGCAGCTTGGAAGTTTACACTGAAGCTTTCTTT	CASSLEVYTEAFF
TRBD1	once	TRBJ1-1	TRBV7-9	TGTGCCAGCAGCCTGTCGTCTACAGGGGGCACTGAAGCTTTCTTT	CASSLSSTGGTEAFF
NA	NA	TRBJ1-2	TRBV20-1	TGCAGTGCTAGAGACCAAAGGAATCCTAACTATGGCTACACCTTC	CSARDQRNPNYGYTF
NA	NA	TRBJ1-2	TRBV7-9	TGTGCCAGCAGCGACCGGGACGGCAGATATGGCTACACCTTC	CASSDRDGRYGYTF
NA	NA	TRBJ2-7	TRBV2	TGTGCCAGCACCGGAAGCTCCGAGCAGTACTTC	CASTGSSEQYF
NA	few	TRBJ1-2	TRBV15	TGTGCCACCAGCAGTCCCAATTATCCCCGGGGGAGCTATGGCTACACCTTC	CATSSPNYPRGSYGYTF
NA	NA	TRBJ1-1	TRBV29-1	TGCAGCGGTCGACAGGCCGGCCAAGCTTTCTTT	CSGRQAGQAFF